The 2 T cell receptor beta chains presented below share a single source sample, sequenced in a study of cytomegalovirus exposure and HLA in healthy donors. PCR amplification relied on 60 Vbeta primers (plus 13 Jbeta primers). Clones were sequenced by immunoSEQ multiplex PCR, and TCRdb holds only the in-frame ones, with some missing. The repertoire holds 76,000 or so clones, with around 72% as singletons. The source material was PBMCs. Receptors originate from a woman in her thirties or forties in good health and CMV-seropositive.

The gene calls are TRBV7-3 and TRBJ2-2; TRBD1 matches at 7 bases. J lost 2 bases, V lost 4 bases, and 4 bases had no gene match. Germline V gives CDR1 SGHTA, CDR2 FQGTGA. The CDR3 length is 15 residues. The CDR3 DNA follows: TGTGCCAGCAGCTCTTACAGGGGTAACACCGGGGAGCTGTTTTTT. This sequence encodes CASSSYRGNTGELFF.

This clone has just one count. The V and J genes are TRBV6-6 and TRBJ2-1; 8 bases are a match to TRBD2. Trimming cost V 2 bases and J 4 bases; bases outside gene matches: 4. In germline, CDR1 is MNHNY, CDR2 SVGAGI (reference sequence). This CDR3 is built from 15 residues. Written as DNA, the CDR3 is TGTGCCAGCAGTTACGGCGGACTAGCTTACAATGAGCAGTTCTTC. Its translation: CASSYGGLAYNEQFF.